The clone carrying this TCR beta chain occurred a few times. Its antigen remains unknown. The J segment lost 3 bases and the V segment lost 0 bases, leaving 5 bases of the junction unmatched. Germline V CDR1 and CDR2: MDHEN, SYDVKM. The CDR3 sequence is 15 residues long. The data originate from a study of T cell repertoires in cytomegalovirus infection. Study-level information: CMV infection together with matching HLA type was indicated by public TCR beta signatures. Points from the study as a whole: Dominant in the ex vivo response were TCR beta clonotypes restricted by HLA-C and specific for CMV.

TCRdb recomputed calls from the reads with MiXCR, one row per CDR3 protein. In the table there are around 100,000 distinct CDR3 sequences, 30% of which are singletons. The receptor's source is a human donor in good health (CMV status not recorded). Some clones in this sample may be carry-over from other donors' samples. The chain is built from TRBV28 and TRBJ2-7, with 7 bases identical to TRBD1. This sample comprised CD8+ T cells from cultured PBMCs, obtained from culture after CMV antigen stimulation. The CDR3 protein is CASSLWRQGYYEQYF. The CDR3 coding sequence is TGTGCCAGCAGTTTATGGAGACAGGGTTACTACGAGCAGTACTTC. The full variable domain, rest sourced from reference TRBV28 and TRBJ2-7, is DVKVTQSSRYLVKRTGEKVFLECVQDMDHENMFWYRQDPGLGLRLIYFSYDVKMKEKGDIPEGYSVSREKKERFSLILESASTNQTSMYLCASSLWRQGYYEQYFGPGTRLTVT.